This T cell receptor beta chain was sequenced for a study of OX40 agonist ivuxolimab in advanced cancers. Study summary: Prior anti-PD-1, anti-PD-L1 or anti-CTLA-4 therapy did not bar entry, and 40% had some.

A note on this clone: Its target is not known.

The junction had 7 bases not matched to a gene; V was cut back by 4 bases and J by 5 bases. The germline CDR1 and CDR2 sequences are SGHRS and YFSETQ. The CDR3 covers 14 residues. The repertoire was sequenced with immunoSEQ multiplex PCR; TCRdb's copy has only in-frame clones and lacks some. The table records tens of thousands of clones, approximately 90% of them present only once. General observations from the study: Circulating CD4+ and CD8+ T cells showed clonal expansion by week 6 at 0.1 to 3.0 mg/kg. Partial responders receiving 0.1-3.0 mg/kg showed among the lowest clonal expansion. The specificity for antigen of the expanded peripheral T cells was not determined.

Sequencing used CD4+ or CD8+ T cells sorted from blood, obtained in a trial of the OX40 agonist ivuxolimab. This TCR was recovered from an adult with an advanced solid tumor such as melanoma, head and neck, liver or kidney cancer. V gene TRBV5-1 combines with J gene TRBJ1-1; 8 nucleotides agree with TRBD1. CDR3 sequence reads: CASSNQTGGTEAFF. The CDR3 DNA follows: TGCGCCAGCAGCAACCAAACAGGGGGAACTGAAGCTTTCTTT. Filled out from reference TRBV5-1 and TRBJ1-1, the complete variable domain reads KAGVTQTPRYLIKTRGQQVTLSCSPISGHRSVSWYQQTPGQGLQFLFEYFSETQRNKGNFPGRFSGRQFSNSRSEMNVSTLELGDSALYLCASSNQTGGTEAFFGQGTRLTVV.